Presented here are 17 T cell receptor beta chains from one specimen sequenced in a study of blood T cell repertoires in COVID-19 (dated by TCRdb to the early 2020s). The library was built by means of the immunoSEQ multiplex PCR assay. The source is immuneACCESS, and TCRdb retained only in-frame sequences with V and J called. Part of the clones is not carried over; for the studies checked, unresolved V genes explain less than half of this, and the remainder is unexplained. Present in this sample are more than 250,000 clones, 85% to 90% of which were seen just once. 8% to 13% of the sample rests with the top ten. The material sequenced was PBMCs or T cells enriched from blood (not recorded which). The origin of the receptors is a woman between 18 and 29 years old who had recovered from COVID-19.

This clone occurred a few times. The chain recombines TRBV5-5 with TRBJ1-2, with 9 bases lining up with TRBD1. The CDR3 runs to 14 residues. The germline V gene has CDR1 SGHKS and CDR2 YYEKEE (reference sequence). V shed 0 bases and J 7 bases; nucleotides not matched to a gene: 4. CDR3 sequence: CASSLEGQGTGYTF. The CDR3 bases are TGTGCCAGCAGCTTGGAGGGACAGGGTACTGGCTACACCTTC.

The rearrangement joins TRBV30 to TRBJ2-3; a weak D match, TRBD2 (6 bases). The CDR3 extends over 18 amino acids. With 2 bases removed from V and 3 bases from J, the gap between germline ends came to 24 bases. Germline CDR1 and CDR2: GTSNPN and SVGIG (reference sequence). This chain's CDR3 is CAWSKENSQLLATDTQYF. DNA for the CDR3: TGTGCCTGGAGTAAGGAAAATTCGCAGCTTCTAGCGACAGATACGCAGTATTTT.

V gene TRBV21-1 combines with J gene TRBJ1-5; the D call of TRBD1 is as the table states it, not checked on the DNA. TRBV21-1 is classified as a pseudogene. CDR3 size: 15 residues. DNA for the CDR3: TGTGCCAGCAGCAAAGCGGGACAGGGTTATCAGCCCCAGCATTTT. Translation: CASSKAGQGYQPQHF.

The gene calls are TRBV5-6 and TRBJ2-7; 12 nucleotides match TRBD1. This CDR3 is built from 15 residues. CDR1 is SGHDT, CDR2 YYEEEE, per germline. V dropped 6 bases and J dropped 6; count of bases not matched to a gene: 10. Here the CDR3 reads CASTLPGQGAGEQYF. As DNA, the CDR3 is TGTGCCAGCACCCTTCCGGGACAGGGGGCGGGCGAGCAGTACTTC.

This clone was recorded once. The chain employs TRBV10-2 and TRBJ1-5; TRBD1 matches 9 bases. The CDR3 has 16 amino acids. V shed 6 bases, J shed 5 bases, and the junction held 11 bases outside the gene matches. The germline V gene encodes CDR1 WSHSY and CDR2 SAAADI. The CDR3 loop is CASRYNRGQGYQPQHF. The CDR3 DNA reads TGCGCCAGCAGATACAACAGGGGGCAGGGGTATCAGCCCCAGCATTTT.

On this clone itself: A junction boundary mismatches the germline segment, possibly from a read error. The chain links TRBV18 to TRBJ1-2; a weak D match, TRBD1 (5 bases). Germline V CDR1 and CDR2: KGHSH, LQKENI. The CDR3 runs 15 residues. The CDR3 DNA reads TGTGCCAGCTCAACACCGTACCAGGGACTTTATGGCTACACCTTC. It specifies CASSTPYQGLYGYTF.

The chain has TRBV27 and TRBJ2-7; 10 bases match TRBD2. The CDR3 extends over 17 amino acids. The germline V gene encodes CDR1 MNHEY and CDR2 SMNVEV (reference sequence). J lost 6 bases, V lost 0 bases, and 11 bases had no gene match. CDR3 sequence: CASSLSPRSGRASEQYF. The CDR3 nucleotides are TGTGCCAGCAGTTTATCCCCCAGGAGCGGGAGGGCCTCCGAGCAGTACTTC.

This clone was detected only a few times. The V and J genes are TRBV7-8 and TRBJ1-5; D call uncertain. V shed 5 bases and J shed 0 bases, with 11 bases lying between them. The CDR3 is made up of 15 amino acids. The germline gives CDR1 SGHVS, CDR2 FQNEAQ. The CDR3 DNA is TGTGCCAGCAGCGTGAGTCCCCGTAGCAATCAGCCCCAGCATTTT. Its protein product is CASSVSPRSNQPQHF.

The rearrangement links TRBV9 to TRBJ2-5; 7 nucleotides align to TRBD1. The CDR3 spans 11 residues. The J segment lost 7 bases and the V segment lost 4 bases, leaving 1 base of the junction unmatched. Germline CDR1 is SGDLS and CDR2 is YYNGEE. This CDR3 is CASSPGGTQYF. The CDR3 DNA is TGTGCCAGCAGCCCAGGGGGGACCCAGTACTTC.

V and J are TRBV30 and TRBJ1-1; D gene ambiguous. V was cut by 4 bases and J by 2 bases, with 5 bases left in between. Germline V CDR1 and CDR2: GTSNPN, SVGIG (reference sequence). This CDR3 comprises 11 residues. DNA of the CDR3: TGTGCCTGGACCAGAAACACTGAAGCTTTCTTT. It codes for CAWTRNTEAFF. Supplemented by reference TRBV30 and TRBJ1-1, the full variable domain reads SQTIHQWPATLVQPVGSPLSLECTVEGTSNPNLYWYRQAAGRGLQLLFYSVGIGQISSEVPQNLSASRPQDRQFILSSKKLLLSDSGFYLCAWTRNTEAFFGQGTRLTVV.

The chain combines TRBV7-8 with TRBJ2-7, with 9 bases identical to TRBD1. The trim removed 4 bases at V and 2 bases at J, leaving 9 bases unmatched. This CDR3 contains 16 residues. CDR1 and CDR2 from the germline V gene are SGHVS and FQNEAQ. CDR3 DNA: TGTGCCAGCAGCTCTCAAGGACAGGGGTCCCCCTACGAGCAGTACTTC. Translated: CASSSQGQGSPYEQYF.

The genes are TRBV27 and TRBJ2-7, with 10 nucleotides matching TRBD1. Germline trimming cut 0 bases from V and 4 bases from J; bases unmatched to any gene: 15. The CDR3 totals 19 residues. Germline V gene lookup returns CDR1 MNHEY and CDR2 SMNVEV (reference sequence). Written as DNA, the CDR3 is TGTGCCAGCAGTTTATCAGGGACAGGGGTTCGGGGTTTGGGTTACGAGCAGTACTTC. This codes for CASSLSGTGVRGLGYEQYF.

Here the CDR3 reads CASRSLRGRISQPQHF. The CDR3 DNA is TGTGCCAGTAGATCCCTCAGGGGGCGGATCAGCCAGCCCCAGCATTTT. The chain recombines TRBV27 with TRBJ1-5; 8 positions match TRBD1. J gave up 7 bases and V 9 bases, and 17 bases lay outside the gene matches. CDR3 length: 16 amino acids. Germline loops: CDR1 MNHEY, CDR2 SMNVEV (reference sequence).

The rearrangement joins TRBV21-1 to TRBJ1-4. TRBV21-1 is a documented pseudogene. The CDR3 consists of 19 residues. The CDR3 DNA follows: TGTGCCAGCAGACCGACGGTCCGGGGGGGCCCGCACACTAATGAAAAACTGTTTTTT. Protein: CASRPTVRGGPHTNEKLFF.

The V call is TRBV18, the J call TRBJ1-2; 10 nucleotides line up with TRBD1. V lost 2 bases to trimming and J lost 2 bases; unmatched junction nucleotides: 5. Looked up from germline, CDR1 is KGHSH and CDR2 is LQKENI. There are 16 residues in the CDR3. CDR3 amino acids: CASSPVPDRGNYGYTF. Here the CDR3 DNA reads TGTGCCAGCTCACCAGTACCGGACAGGGGGAACTATGGCTACACCTTC.

DNA for the CDR3: TGTGCCAGCAGTCCTCGACAGGGGGAGATCTATGGCTACACCTTC. Translation gives CASSPRQGEIYGYTF. This rearrangement joins TRBV27 to TRBJ1-2, with TRBD1 identical over 9 bases. J gave up 4 bases and V 5 bases, and 8 bases lay outside the gene matches. CDR3 size: 15 residues. CDR1 MNHEY and CDR2 SMNVEV come from the germline V gene (reference sequence).

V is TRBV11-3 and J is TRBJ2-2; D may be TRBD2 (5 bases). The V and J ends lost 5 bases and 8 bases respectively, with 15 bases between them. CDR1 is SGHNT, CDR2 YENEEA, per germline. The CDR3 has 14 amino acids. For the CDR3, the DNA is TGTGCCAGCAGCATTGGACTTTCCAAGGGGGAGCTGTTTTTT. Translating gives CASSIGLSKGELFF.